These T cell receptor beta chains were read from a single sample in a study of cytomegalovirus exposure and HLA in healthy donors. The protocol was immunoSEQ multiplex PCR, while the TCRdb copy is restricted to in-frame clones and leaves out a portion. The table lists 89,000 or so clones, about 94% of them singletons. The sequencing input was PBMCs. The source of these receptors is a woman in her twenties or thirties in good health and CMV-seropositive. The conserved cysteine and the conserved F or W are not part of the CDR3 here. The listing skips clone size in some rows; elsewhere it reads once, few, many or a size class.

- 11 TRBV5-5 ASSSTTNYEQY
- 13 TRBV6-5 ASSYSRIQGYEQY
- 13 TRBV5-4 ASSLFLAGVKTQY
- 14 TRBV28 ASSLGTGPLSYGYT
once 14 TRBV28 ASSQGGTGTHNEQF
- 14 TRBV28 ASSIHPGQANNEQF
- 12 TRBV6-1 ASSEFWGQYEQY
once 15 TRBV7-2 ASSLRTVQSSYNEQF
- 13 TRBV15 ATSRGGGYTGELF
- 15 TRBV4-3 ASSQAGGQGRTGELF
- 11 TRBV7-7 ASSLGGTGELF
- 13 TRBV10-3 AISESSSGSYEQY
- 11 TRBV5-1 ASSLAGRGQAF
- 9 TRBV7-2 ASGRDYIQF
- 12 TRBV7-9 ASSFWDRPGEQY
- 12 TRBV28 ASSLLEGSTEAF
- 12 TRBV7-8 ASRKREGLYEQY
- 9 TRBV2 ASTGVDEQY
- 13 TRBV6-6 ASSPGGGWQETQY
- 11 TRBV19 ASSIEAGYGYT
- 13 TRBV6-5 ASRPRDRSRGEQF
- 13 TRBV7-2 ASSAGRTGSYEQY
- 12 TRBV5-6 ASSPGTIVYEQY
- 12 TRBV4-1 ASSPGLADYEQY
- 11 TRBV5-1 ASSLAQNYEQY
- 14 TRBV21-1 ASSRRGSGDCGEQF
- 12 TRBV27 AAALAGDTGELF
- 15 TRBV28 ASSLSGQGRLDYGYT
once 14 TRBV11-3 ASSFRIRGSNQPQH
- 13 TRBV7-2 ASSYDLAGEETQY
- 12 TRBV9 ASSVGQGNQPQH
- 14 TRBV9 ASSAGPDRGLEKLF
once 13 TRBV18 ASSPQRATNEKLF
- 13 TRBV2 ASRPGLAGADTQY
- 11 TRBV9 ASSGGSNTEAF
- 11 TRBV5-1 ASSFADRAEQY
- 11 TRBV7-8 ASSPTGAYEQY
- 15 TRBV27 ASTVYRTGGLYNEQF
- 13 TRBV7-3 ASSSQGGQINEQF
- 11 TRBV28 ASSPLQGSEQY
- 11 TRBV19 ASSIEPRGSQF
- 16 TRBV28 ASSPSRALAGGHQPQH
- 12 TRBV4-2 ASSQEGANTEAF
once 15 TRBV27 ASSFGLAGASGGELF
- 13 TRBV5-1 ASSFRPREPGELF
- 13 TRBV10-1 ASSESRQVNTEAF
- 11 TRBV2 ASRRPGDDGYT
- 14 TRBV21-1 ASSKGGATRNQPQH
- 11 TRBV7-9 ASSRRGNEKLF
- 12 TRBV30 AWTVGGPDQPQH
- 12 TRBV28 ASTGTNELVEQF
- 15 TRBV11-2 ASSLDRGAGGSYEQY
once 15 TRBV7-2 ASRHSPTGGPGNTIY
- 14 TRBV19 ASSQLVAGGLDTQY
- 14 TRBV28 ASSPLRTSGTHEQY
- 13 TRBV2 ASGLRREGTDTQY
- 9 TRBV5-5 ASSLNTEAF
- 13 TRBV7-3 ASSSTGAGGETQY